This TCR beta chain comes out of a study of cytomegalovirus exposure and HLA in healthy donors. At the level of the study: The 120 validation repertoires, a later analysis reported, used the same platform as the approximately 700 first-cohort repertoires.

Germline CDR1 LNHNV, CDR2 YYDKDF (reference sequence). This CDR3 spans 17 amino acids. Losses at the gene ends were 0 bases for V and 3 bases for J; bases not matched to a gene: 4. About this clone: What it binds is not known.

Study-level points and caveats: The investigators catalogued 150 to 200 TCR beta chains as cytomegalovirus-associated. A subsequent analysis found that TCR clusters from the first cohort also tended to co-occur in the roughly 120 validation repertoires, with about 93% of cluster scores above 0.

Method: immunoSEQ multiplex PCR; TCRdb's copy keeps in-frame clones and lacks some. The sample shows approximately 300,000 clones, about nine tenths of them seen only once. The clonotype comes from a woman younger than 35 in good health and CMV-seronegative. The genes are TRBV15 and TRBJ2-7, with TRBD2 matching 14 bases. Sequenced material: PBMCs. The CDR3 DNA sequence: TGTGCCACCAGCAGAGATCGGGGGACTAGCGGGAGCTACGAGCAGTACTTC. Protein: CATSRDRGTSGSYEQYF.